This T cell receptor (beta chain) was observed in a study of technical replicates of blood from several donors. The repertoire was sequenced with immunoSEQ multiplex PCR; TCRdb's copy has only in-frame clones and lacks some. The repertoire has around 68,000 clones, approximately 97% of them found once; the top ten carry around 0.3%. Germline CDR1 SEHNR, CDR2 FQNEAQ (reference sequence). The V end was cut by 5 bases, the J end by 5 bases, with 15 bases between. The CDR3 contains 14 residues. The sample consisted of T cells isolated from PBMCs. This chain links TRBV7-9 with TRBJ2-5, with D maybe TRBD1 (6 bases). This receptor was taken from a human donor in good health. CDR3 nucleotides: TGTGCCAGCAGCCGGAGCCCGGACAGCGAGACCCAGTACTTC. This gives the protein CASSRSPDSETQYF.